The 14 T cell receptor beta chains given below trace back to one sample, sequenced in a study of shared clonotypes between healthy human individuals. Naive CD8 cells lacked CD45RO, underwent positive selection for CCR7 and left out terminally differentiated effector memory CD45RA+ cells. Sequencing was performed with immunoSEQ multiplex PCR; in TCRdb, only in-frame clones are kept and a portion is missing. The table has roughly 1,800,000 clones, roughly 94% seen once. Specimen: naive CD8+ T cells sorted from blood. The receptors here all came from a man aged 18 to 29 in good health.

CDR3 nucleotides: TGTGCCAGTAGTACTTCCGGGACGGGCCACTACGAGCAGTACTTC. The encoded protein is CASSTSGTGHYEQYF. The chain carries TRBV19 and TRBJ2-7, with D possibly being TRBD1 or TRBD2 (5 bases each). The CDR3 covers 15 residues. CDR1 is LNHDA, CDR2 SQIVND, per germline (reference sequence). The V and J ends lost 4 bases and 3 bases respectively, with 16 bases between them.

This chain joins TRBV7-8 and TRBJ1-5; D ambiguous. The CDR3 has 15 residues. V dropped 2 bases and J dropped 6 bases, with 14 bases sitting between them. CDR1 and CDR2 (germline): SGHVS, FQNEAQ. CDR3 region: CASSLNPDWGQPQHF. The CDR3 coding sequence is TGTGCCAGCAGCTTAAATCCAGATTGGGGTCAGCCCCAGCATTTT.

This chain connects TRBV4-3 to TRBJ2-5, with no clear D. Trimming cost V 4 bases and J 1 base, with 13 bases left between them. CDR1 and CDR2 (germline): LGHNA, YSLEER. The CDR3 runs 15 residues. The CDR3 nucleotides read TGCGCCAGCAGCCGCATCCTTGACATCCAAGAGACCCAGTACTTC. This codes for CASSRILDIQETQYF.

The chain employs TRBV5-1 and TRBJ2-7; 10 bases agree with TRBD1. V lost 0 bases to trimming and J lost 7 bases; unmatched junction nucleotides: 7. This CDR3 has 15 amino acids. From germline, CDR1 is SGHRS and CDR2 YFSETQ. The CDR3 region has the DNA TGCGCCAGCAGCTTGGCCCTTGGGACAGGGGTAGAGCAGTACTTC. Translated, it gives CASSLALGTGVEQYF.

CDR3 amino acids: CASTPSWGSYNSPLHF. The CDR3 DNA sequence: TGTGCCAGCACACCCTCCTGGGGCTCCTATAATTCACCCCTCCACTTT. V gene TRBV27 combines with J gene TRBJ1-6, with D unresolved. Trimming stripped 7 bases from V and 0 bases from J, with 13 bases between. The germline gives CDR1 MNHEY, CDR2 SMNVEV (reference sequence). This CDR3 is built from 16 residues.

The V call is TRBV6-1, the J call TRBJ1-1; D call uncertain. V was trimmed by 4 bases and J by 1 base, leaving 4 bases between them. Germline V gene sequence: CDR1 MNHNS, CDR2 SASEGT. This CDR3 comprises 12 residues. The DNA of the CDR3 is TGTGCCAGCAGTGGGGAGAACACTGAAGCTTTCTTT. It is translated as CASSGENTEAFF.

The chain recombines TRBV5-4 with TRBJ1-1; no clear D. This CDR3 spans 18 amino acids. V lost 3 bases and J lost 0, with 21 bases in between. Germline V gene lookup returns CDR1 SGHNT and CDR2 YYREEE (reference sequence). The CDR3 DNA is TGTGCCAGCAGCTCTCGGGGTTGGTTAGTAGTCATGAACACTGAAGCTTTCTTT. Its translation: CASSSRGWLVVMNTEAFF.

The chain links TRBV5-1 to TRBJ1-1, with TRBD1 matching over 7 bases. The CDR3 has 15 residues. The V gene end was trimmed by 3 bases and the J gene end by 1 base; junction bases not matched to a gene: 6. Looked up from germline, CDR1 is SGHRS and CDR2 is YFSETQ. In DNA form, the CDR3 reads TGCGCCAGCAGCTATACAGGGGCGGGGAACACTGAAGCTTTCTTT. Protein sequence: CASSYTGAGNTEAFF.

DNA for the CDR3: TGTGCCAGCAGTCACAGGGGGGTCTACGAGCAGTACTTC. Its protein product is CASSHRGVYEQYF. This rearrangement joins TRBV6-1 to TRBJ2-7, with 8 bases aligning to TRBD1. The CDR3 loop spans 13 amino acids. The V segment lost 5 bases and the J segment 3 bases; nucleotides outside the gene matches: 3. Germline V gene data show CDR1 as MNHNS and CDR2 as SASEGT.

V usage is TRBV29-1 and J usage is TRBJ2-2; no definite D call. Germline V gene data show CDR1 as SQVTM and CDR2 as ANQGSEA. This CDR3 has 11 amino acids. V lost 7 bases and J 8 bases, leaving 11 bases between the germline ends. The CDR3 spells CSAELGGELFF. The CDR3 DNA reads TGCAGCGCCGAGCTTGGGGGGGAGCTGTTTTTT.

For the CDR3, the DNA is TGTGCCAGCAGTTTATTAGGGAGGGTAGGGGGGATAGGCACTGAAGCTTTCTTT. Protein: CASSLLGRVGGIGTEAFF. This chain joins TRBV27 and TRBJ1-1, with a tentative D call TRBD1 (6 bases). Trimming left V 1 base short and J 4 bases short, with 22 bases between. The germline gives CDR1 MNHEY, CDR2 SMNVEV (reference sequence). The CDR3 totals 18 residues.

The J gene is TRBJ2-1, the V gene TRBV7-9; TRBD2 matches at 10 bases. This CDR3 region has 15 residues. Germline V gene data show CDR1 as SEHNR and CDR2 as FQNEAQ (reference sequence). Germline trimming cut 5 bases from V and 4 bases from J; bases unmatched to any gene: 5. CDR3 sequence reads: CASSGVAGGYNEQFF. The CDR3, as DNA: TGTGCCAGCAGCGGGGTAGCGGGAGGTTACAATGAGCAGTTCTTC.

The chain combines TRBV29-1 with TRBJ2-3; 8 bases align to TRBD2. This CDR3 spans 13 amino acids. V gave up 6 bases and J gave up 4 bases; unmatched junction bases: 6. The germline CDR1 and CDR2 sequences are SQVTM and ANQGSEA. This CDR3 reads CSVSFGGADTQYF. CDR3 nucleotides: TGCAGCGTCTCCTTCGGGGGGGCAGATACGCAGTATTTT.

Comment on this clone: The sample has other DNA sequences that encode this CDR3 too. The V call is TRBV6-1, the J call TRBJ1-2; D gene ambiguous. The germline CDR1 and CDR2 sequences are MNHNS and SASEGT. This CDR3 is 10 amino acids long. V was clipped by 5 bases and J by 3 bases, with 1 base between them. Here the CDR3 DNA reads TGTGCCAGCAGTTACTATGGCTACACCTTC. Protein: CASSYYGYTF.